This T cell receptor (beta chain) was captured by sequencing in a study of vaccination effects on CD4 cells after COVID-19. Study details: Before any sequencing was done, the ViraFEST assay used viral peptide pools to expand antigen-specific CD4+ T cells. Median timing of post-vaccine samples was 72 days after the second dose. Study outcomes and limitations: Sampling in the study covered few convalescent patients and included no early post-infection timepoints.

This clone was seen only once. The antigen is not known. Investigators separated out CD4+ T cells once around 11 days of culture had passed. Participants were given two doses of BNT162b2 or mRNA-1273 vaccine. Nobody among the vaccine recipients had prior SARS-CoV-2 infection (nucleocapsid antibodies were negative). Trimming cost V 6 bases and J 4 bases, with 15 bases left between them. The CDR3 consists of 14 residues. CDR1 SGHTA and CDR2 FQGNSA come from the germline V gene. Libraries were prepared by immunoSEQ multiplex PCR; TCRdb keeps only in-frame clonotypes and omits some of them. The sample yields about 66,000 clones, 74% seen once.

The chain links TRBV7-2 to TRBJ1-1, with D perhaps matching TRBD1 (6 bases). This receptor was obtained from a human donor who received a COVID-19 vaccine. Sample: CD4+ T cells from PBMCs cultured without peptide, taken after COVID-19 vaccination. DNA of the CDR3: TGTGCCAGCAGAGAAGGGGGGCATGGCACTGAAGCTTTCTTT. Translation gives CASREGGHGTEAFF.